These T cell receptor beta chains were read from a single sample in a study of beta chain features in type 1 diabetes. Libraries were prepared by immunoSEQ multiplex PCR; TCRdb keeps only in-frame clonotypes and omits some of them. The repertoire holds 250,000 to 350,000 clones, with about 15% as singletons. The sequencing sample was made of central memory CD4+ T cells from blood. These receptor sequences come from a man between 25 and 39 years old in good health. Each CDR3 is given with its conserved first and last residue. Each record gives: D gene, clone size, CDR3 length, V gene, J gene, CDR3 DNA, CDR3 protein. D genes are given only for firm matches. Some rows have no size entry. The others give once, few or many, or a class for an expanded clone.

>NA|many|11|TRBV23-1|TRBJ2-5
TGCGCCAGCATTGGGTCCGGGTTAAAGTACTTC
CASIGSGLKYF
>NA|few|13|TRBV7-2|TRBJ1-1
TGTGCCAGCAGCTTGGGCGCCGGCACTGAAGCTTTCTTT
CASSLGAGTEAFF
>NA|NA|16|TRBV28|TRBJ1-3
TGTGCCAGCAGTGTGATCCTAGGCGCCTCTGGAAACACCATATATTTT
CASSVILGASGNTIYF
>NA|NA|15|TRBV30|TRBJ2-6
TGTGCCTCCGACATAGGGGCCTCTGGGGCCAACGTCCTGACTTTC
CASDIGASGANVLTF
>NA|NA|13|TRBV27|TRBJ1-2
TGTGCCAGCAGTGACTCAGCTAACTATGGCTACACCTTC
CASSDSANYGYTF
>TRBD2|NA|17|TRBV4-1|TRBJ2-3
TGCGCCAGCAGCCACCTTAGGACTAGCGGAGACACAGATACGCAGTATTTT
CASSHLRTSGDTDTQYF
>TRBD2|few|14|TRBV11-2|TRBJ2-2
TGTGCCAGCAGCTCGGGCGGGAGGGCCGGGGAGCTGTTTTTT
CASSSGGRAGELFF
>NA|NA|13|TRBV29-1|TRBJ1-1
TGCAGCGTTGATCAACAGGGTTGGACTGAAGCTTTCTTT
CSVDQQGWTEAFF
>NA|many|14|TRBV18|TRBJ1-1
TGTGCCAGCTCACCTGGGAAGGGATTTAATGAAGCTTTCTTT
CASSPGKGFNEAFF
>NA|many|13|TRBV7-9|TRBJ2-1
TGTGCCAGCAGCTTTAGGGGGAACAATGAGCAGTTCTTC
CASSFRGNNEQFF
>NA|many|14|TRBV11-2|TRBJ2-7
TGTGCCAGCAGCTTAAACTTTAGGCAGGAGGTGCTGTACTTC
CASSLNFRQEVLYF
>NA|NA|13|TRBV10-2|TRBJ2-3
TGCGCCAGCAGTGAGCCACACACAGATACGCAGTATTTT
CASSEPHTDTQYF
>NA|NA|16|TRBV27|TRBJ1-2
TGTGCCAGCAGTTTAAAGGGCCCAGGGTACATGGCTGGCTACACCTTC
CASSLKGPGYMAGYTF
>NA|NA|11|TRBV29-1|TRBJ2-5
TGCAGCGTAGGGGGGGCAGAGACCCAGTACTTC
CSVGGAETQYF
>TRBD1|few|17|TRBV18|TRBJ1-2
TGTGCCAGCTCACCACCGGTTTCAGGGGGCGCCGCCTATGGCTACACCTTC
CASSPPVSGGAAYGYTF
>NA|few|15|TRBV5-4|TRBJ2-2
TGTGCCAGCAGCTTGTTCGCGACCAACACCGGGGAGCTGTTTTTT
CASSLFATNTGELFF